This TCR beta chain came from a study of blood T cell repertoires in COVID-19. Across the whole study: The United States, Italy and Spain were the sources of the acute and convalescent COVID-19 samples. T cells, B-cell-depleted T cells, or PBMCs supplied cDNA or gDNA.

Original processing notes: Amplifying reference gene primers gave estimates of nucleated cell counts. The table came from immunoSEQ multiplex PCR; TCRdb's copy has only in-frame clones and leaves some out. V and J calls and clone size come straight from that table; D and trimming were deduced from the DNA. The sample lists hundreds of thousands of clones, about 90% seen once, with around 0.8% in the top ten. Cohorts were assigned according to the clinical history that participants reported. This TCR derives from a man aged 45-65 years who had been exposed to COVID-19. Source material: PBMCs or T cells enriched from blood (not recorded which).

The CDR3 DNA reads TGTGCCAGCACTCCCCCGGGACAGGGTGTAAAACTGTTTTTT. As protein: CASTPPGQGVKLFF. The chain links TRBV28 to TRBJ1-4; the match to TRBD1 covers 9 bases. Germline V gene data show CDR1 as MDHEN and CDR2 as SYDVKM. The CDR3 length is 14 residues. With 7 bases clipped from V and 10 bases from J, the junction kept 10 bases outside the gene matches. Full variable domain (outside the CDR3, taken from reference TRBV28 and TRBJ1-4): DVKVTQSSRYLVKRTGEKVFLECVQDMDHENMFWYRQDPGLGLRLIYFSYDVKMKEKGDIPEGYSVSREKKERFSLILESASTNQTSMYLCASTPPGQGVKLFFGSGTQLSVL.